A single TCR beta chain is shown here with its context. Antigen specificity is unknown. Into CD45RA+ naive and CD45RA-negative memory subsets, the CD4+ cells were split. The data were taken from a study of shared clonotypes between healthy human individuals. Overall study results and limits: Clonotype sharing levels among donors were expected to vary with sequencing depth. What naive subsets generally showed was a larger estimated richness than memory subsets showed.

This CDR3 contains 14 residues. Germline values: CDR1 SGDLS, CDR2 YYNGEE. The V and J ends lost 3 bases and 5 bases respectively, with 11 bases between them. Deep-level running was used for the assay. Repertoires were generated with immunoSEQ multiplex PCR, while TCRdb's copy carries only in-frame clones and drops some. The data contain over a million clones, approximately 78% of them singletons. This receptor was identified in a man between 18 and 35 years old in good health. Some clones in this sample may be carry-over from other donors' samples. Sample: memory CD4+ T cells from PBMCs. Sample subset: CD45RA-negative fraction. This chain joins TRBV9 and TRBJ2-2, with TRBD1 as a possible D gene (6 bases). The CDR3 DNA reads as TGTGCCAGCAGCGCCCGCACAGGGACCGGGGAGCTGTTTTTT. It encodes CASSARTGTGELFF.